These 21 T cell receptor beta chains came from one sample sequenced in a study of CD8 T cells in ankylosing spondylitis. Overall study findings and caveats: A TCR beta motif of fewer than ten highly homologous variants appeared characteristic of ankylosing spondylitis blood.

MiXCR was run by TCRdb on the 5' RACE reads, yielding one entry per CDR3 protein. Among about 440,000 distinct CDR3 sequences listed, roughly 18% were seen once. Which antigens these TCRs recognize remains unknown. Sequencing input: blood, either unsorted or a sorted T cell fraction (not recorded which). The receptors originated from a male donor with ankylosing spondylitis.

This sequence joins TRBV19 and TRBJ2-1; no definite D call. Germline V gives CDR1 LNHDA, CDR2 SQIVND (reference sequence). CDR3 length: 12 amino acids. Deletions cut 4 bases from V and 3 bases from J, with 4 bases between. The CDR3 region has the DNA TGTGCCAGTAGTACAAACTACAATGAGCAGTTCTTC. Protein: CASSTNYNEQFF.

This clonotype appeared a few times. This rearrangement joins TRBV20-1 to TRBJ1-4, with D perhaps matching TRBD1 (5 bases). Germline V gene sequence: CDR1 DFQATT, CDR2 SNEGSKA (reference sequence). V shed 0 bases and J shed 8 bases, with 10 bases lying between them. The CDR3 consists of 13 residues. As DNA, the CDR3 is TGCAGTGCTAGAGAGGGGACGAGGGAAAAACTGTTTTTT. Translation gives CSAREGTREKLFF.

This clonotype was recorded a few times. The V call is TRBV11-3, the J call TRBJ1-2; tentative D call: TRBD1 (5 bases). Trimming shortened V by 0 bases and J by 1 base, and 9 bases separated the two germline ends. The germline gives CDR1 SGHNT, CDR2 YENEEA. The CDR3 totals 15 residues. The CDR3: CASSLEGTFNYGYTF. CDR3 nucleotide sequence: TGTGCCAGCAGCTTAGAGGGGACGTTTAACTATGGCTACACCTTC. The variable domain in full, with the rest retrieved from reference TRBV11-3 and TRBJ1-2, is EAGVVQSPRYKIIEKKQPVAFWCNPISGHNTLYWYLQNLGQGPELLIRYENEEAVDDSQLPKDRFSAERLKGVDSTLKIQPAELGDSAVYLCASSLEGTFNYGYTFGSGTRLTVV.

Only a few counts were recorded for this clonotype. CDR3 region: CSAREAADPFWGTDTQYF. The CDR3 bases are TGCAGTGCTAGAGAGGCAGCGGACCCGTTTTGGGGGACAGATACGCAGTATTTT. The rearrangement uses TRBV20-1 and TRBJ2-3; D may correspond to TRBD1 or TRBD2 (5 bases each). V gave up 0 bases and J gave up 3 bases, with 22 bases separating them. There are 18 residues in the CDR3. CDR1 is DFQATT, CDR2 SNEGSKA, per germline (reference sequence).

This clonotype appeared many times. The chain recombines TRBV12-3 or TRBV12-4 with TRBJ2-7; 12 bases are a match to TRBD2. V lost 5 bases, J lost 2 bases, and 7 bases stayed unmatched. This CDR3 comprises 16 residues. The CDR3: CASSPWTSGITYEQYF. CDR3 DNA: TGTGCCAGCAGTCCATGGACTAGCGGGATCACCTACGAGCAGTACTTC.

This clonotype was counted at least ten times. The V gene is TRBV12-3 or TRBV12-4, the J gene TRBJ1-5; 8 positions match TRBD1. This CDR3 has 14 residues. Germline trimming cut 3 bases from V and 11 bases from J; bases unmatched to any gene: 9. CDR3 residues: CASSFQGAPNSQHF. The CDR3 DNA sequence: TGTGCCAGCAGTTTTCAGGGGGCCCCTAACTCCCAGCATTTT.

The chain recombines TRBV7-3 with TRBJ2-3; D perhaps matches TRBD2 (5 bases). The germline V gene has CDR1 SGHTA and CDR2 FQGTGA. V was cut by 0 bases and J by 6 bases, with 10 bases left in between. The CDR3 totals 14 residues. CDR3 sequence: CASSLTPGSDTQYF. The CDR3 DNA follows: TGTGCCAGCAGCTTAACTCCGGGGTCCGATACGCAGTATTTT.

The DNA of the CDR3 is TGTGCCATCAGTGAGTCGACAGGAGGGATCCTGAAGGCTTTCTTT. This translates into CAISESTGGILKAFF. The chain employs TRBV10-3 and TRBJ1-1; maybe TRBD1 (6 bases). Germline V CDR1 and CDR2: ENHRY, SYGVKD. The CDR3 is 15 amino acids. Trimming took 0 bases from V and 11 from J, leaving 19 bases between them.

With regard to this clonotype: A read error may be the cause here, since a much bigger clone is one base away. This chain links TRBV20-1 with TRBJ2-1; a possible D gene is TRBD2 (6 bases). Per the germline V gene, CDR1 is DFQATT and CDR2 is SNEGSKA (reference sequence). The CDR3 is made up of 16 amino acids. CDR3 sequence (DNA): TGCTGTGCTAGAGCGCCGACTAGGAGCTCCTACAATGAGCAGTTCTTC. Translated: CCARAPTRSSYNEQFF.

In this sample, this clonotype turned up a few times. The chain couples TRBV20-1 to TRBJ2-1, with D hard to call. Deletions cut 1 base from V and 0 bases from J, with 22 bases between. This CDR3 region has 19 residues. Germline CDR1 is DFQATT and CDR2 is SNEGSKA (reference sequence). Written as DNA, the CDR3 is TGCAGTGCTAGAGCGACCGGCTCGCTTACCCATAGCTCCTACAATGAGCAGTTCTTC. It translates to CSARATGSLTHSSYNEQFF.

A word on this clonotype: Germline is not matched at one junction end, which may reflect a read error. The chain links TRBV5-6 to TRBJ2-7; D is perhaps TRBD1 (5 bases). Germline CDR1 is SGHDT and CDR2 is YYEEEE. The CDR3 is 13 residues long. CDR3 region: CASSFRRTSEKYF. The CDR3 coding sequence is TGTGCCAGCAGCTTCCGCAGGACATCCGAGAAGTACTTC. The complete variable domain, with remaining parts taken from reference TRBV5-6 and TRBJ2-7, reads DAGVTQSPTHLIKTRGQQVTLRCSPKSGHDTVSWYQQALGQGPQFIFQYYEEEERQRGNFPDRFSGHQFPNYSSELNVNALLLGDSALYLCASSFRRTSEKYFGPGTRLTVT.

This clonotype was seen only a few times. This chain connects TRBV9 to TRBJ2-1, with D perhaps being TRBD1 or TRBD2 (5 bases each). V was trimmed by 0 bases and J by 2 bases, leaving 12 bases between them. The CDR3 extends over 16 amino acids. Germline V gene data show CDR1 as SGDLS and CDR2 as YYNGEE. The chain's CDR3 is CASSVEARDPYNEQFF. The CDR3, as DNA: TGTGCCAGCAGCGTAGAAGCGAGGGACCCCTACAATGAGCAGTTCTTC.

This clonotype came up a few times. The V and J genes are TRBV11-1 and TRBJ2-5; no clear D. This CDR3 contains 15 residues. In germline, CDR1 is SGHAT, CDR2 FQDESV (reference sequence). V was trimmed by 3 bases and J by 1 base, leaving 12 bases between them. The CDR3 DNA is TGTGCCAGCAGCTTCGAAGGACGGACCCAAGAGACCCAGTACTTC. It yields the protein CASSFEGRTQETQYF.

The chain employs TRBV5-6 and TRBJ2-6; D may be TRBD2 (7 bases). Trimming removed 0 bases at V and 0 bases at J, with 16 bases between. The CDR3 is 19 residues long. CDR1 SGHDT and CDR2 YYEEEE come from the germline V gene. CDR3 loop: CASSLEGGSGPSGANVLTF. In DNA, the CDR3 is TGTGCCAGCAGCTTGGAGGGGGGGTCAGGACCCTCTGGGGCCAACGTCCTGACTTTC. Full variable domain (rest looked up from reference TRBV5-6 and TRBJ2-6): DAGVTQSPTHLIKTRGQQVTLRCSPKSGHDTVSWYQQALGQGPQFIFQYYEEEERQRGNFPDRFSGHQFPNYSSELNVNALLLGDSALYLCASSLEGGSGPSGANVLTFGAGSRLTVL.

This chain links TRBV6-5 with TRBJ2-1, with D perhaps matching TRBD2 (5 bases). Germline CDR1 reads MNHEY; CDR2 reads SVGAGI. V was trimmed by 2 bases and J by 9 bases, leaving 11 bases between them. The CDR3 is 13 amino acids. The CDR3 sequence: CASSYEGYGEQFF. In nucleotides, the CDR3 is TGTGCCAGCAGTTACGAGGGATACGGTGAGCAGTTCTTC.

This clonotype has ten or more counts. This chain links TRBV11-2 with TRBJ1-2; a possible D gene is TRBD1 (5 bases). CDR1 and CDR2 (germline): SGHAT, FQNNGV. The CDR3 loop spans 15 amino acids. V lost 0 bases and J lost 7, with 15 bases in between. CDR3 amino acids: CASSLDSAREGGYTF. The CDR3 DNA sequence: TGTGCCAGCAGCTTAGATTCGGCCAGGGAGGGTGGCTACACCTTC.

There are many counts of this clonotype. J is TRBJ2-5 and V is TRBV6-1; D remains unclear. Germline CDR1 reads MNHNS; CDR2 reads SASEGT. Deletions cut 6 bases from V and 7 bases from J, with 15 bases between. The CDR3 has 13 residues. This chain's CDR3 is CASSAEGRWTQYF. As DNA, the CDR3 is TGTGCCAGCAGCGCCGAAGGGCGATGGACCCAGTACTTC.

V is TRBV5-1 and J is TRBJ2-2, with 7 bases matching TRBD1. In germline, CDR1 is SGHRS, CDR2 YFSETQ. The CDR3 spans 15 residues. The ends lost 3 bases at V and 5 bases at J; junction bases unmatched: 7. CDR3 DNA: TGCGCCAGCAGCTACCCCGACAGGGCAACCGGGGAGCTGTTTTTT. Protein: CASSYPDRATGELFF.

This clonotype has a count of ten or more. The chain is built from TRBV5-1 and TRBJ1-2; D is unresolved. Germline V gene data show CDR1 as SGHRS and CDR2 as YFSETQ. This CDR3 comprises 15 residues. V dropped 0 bases and J dropped 6 bases, with 15 bases sitting between them. The chain's CDR3 is CASSLDPLTGNGYTF. The CDR3 region has the DNA TGCGCCAGCAGCTTGGACCCACTCACGGGGAATGGCTACACCTTC.

This clonotype was counted between two and nine times. The chain employs TRBV19 and TRBJ1-4; perhaps TRBD1 as D (5 bases). Germline V gene data show CDR1 as LNHDA and CDR2 as SQIVND (reference sequence). This CDR3 has 15 residues. V dropped 5 bases and J dropped 8 bases, with 18 bases sitting between them. The CDR3 sequence: CASSSQGLLGEKLFF. DNA of the CDR3: TGTGCCAGTAGTTCCCAGGGACTCCTCGGGGAAAAACTGTTTTTT.

This chain uses TRBV7-6 with TRBJ1-1; D possibly corresponds to TRBD1 (6 bases). The germline V gene encodes CDR1 SGHVS and CDR2 FNYEAQ. Trimming removed 2 bases from V and 8 bases from J, with 15 bases in between. The CDR3 length is 14 residues. The CDR3 loop reads CASSLQQGVSEAFF. Written as DNA, the CDR3 is TGTGCCAGCAGCTTACAACAGGGTGTATCCGAAGCTTTCTTT. Filled out from reference TRBV7-6 and TRBJ1-1, the complete variable domain reads GAGVSQSPRYKVTKRGQDVALRCDPISGHVSLYWYRQALGQGPEFLTYFNYEAQQDKSGLPNDRFSAERPEGSISTLTIQRTEQRDSAMYRCASSLQQGVSEAFFGQGTRLTVV.